This is a list of T cell receptor beta chains from one sample in a study of blood T cells in healthy people across ages. TCRdb itself ran the 5' RACE reads through MiXCR, one entry per CDR3 protein. The data contain approximately 800,000 distinct CDR3 sequences, approximately 25% of them singletons. This sample also belongs to another study, concerning T cells of mothers and their children.

Sequencing was carried out using blood. These TCRs come from a boy younger than 18 in good health. Each CDR3 is given with its conserved first and last residue. A D gene is named only where the DNA matches it firmly. Clone size appears in some rows only: once, few, many, or a class for an expanded clone.

j_gene | d_gene | v_gene | abundance | CDR3nt | CDR3aa
TRBJ2-1 | - | TRBV21-1 | - | TGTGCCAGCAGCCACCCGAGGGCCACACCCTACAATGAGCAGTTCTTC | CASSHPRATPYNEQFF
TRBJ1-2 | - | TRBV12-3/TRBV12-4 | few | TGTGCCAGCAGTTTACACGAACTGGGCTACACCTTC | CASSLHELGYTF
TRBJ1-1 | - | TRBV12-3/TRBV12-4 | few | TGTGCCAGCAGTTTAAGAGAGGGCACTGAAGCTTTCTTT | CASSLREGTEAFF
TRBJ2-3 | - | TRBV7-9 | few | TGTGCCAGCAGCTTAGAGCTAGCTTCCCTCGGTACGCAGTATTTT | CASSLELASLGTQYF
TRBJ1-4 | - | TRBV4-2 | few | TGTGCCAGCAGCCGAGAAGATCTGAATACCGCAACTAATGAAAAACTGTTTTTT | CASSREDLNTATNEKLFF
TRBJ2-5 | - | TRBV27 | - | TGTGCCAGCATCACGCTTGGGGATTGCTACGAGCAGTGCTTC | CASITLGDCYEQCF
TRBJ2-3 | TRBD2 | TRBV12-3/TRBV12-4 | - | TGTGCCAGCACTTCACTAGCGGTCCGGACAGATACGCAGTATTTT | CASTSLAVRTDTQYF
TRBJ2-2 | - | TRBV28 | - | TGTGCCAGCAGCGCAGCGGAGTTGTTCGGGGAGCTGTTTTTT | CASSAAELFGELFF
TRBJ2-5 | - | TRBV7-9 | many | TGTGCCAGCAGCTCACAAGGAGAGACCCAGTACTTC | CASSSQGETQYF
TRBJ1-2 | TRBD1 | TRBV4-1 | few | TGCGCCAGCAGCCAGAGCACAGGGGACCTGGGCTATGGCTACACCTTC | CASSQSTGDLGYGYTF
TRBJ1-6 | - | TRBV18 | - | TGTGCCAGCTCACCGCGGGAGCAGGCTAATTCACCCCTCCACTTT | CASSPREQANSPLHF
TRBJ2-5 | - | TRBV6-2/TRBV6-3 | few | TGTGCCAGCAGTTACGAGGCGCAACCCCAGTACTTC | CASSYEAQPQYF
TRBJ2-7 | - | TRBV20-1 | few | TGCAGTGCTAGTATCCCAGTTCCCTACGAGCAGTACTTC | CSASIPVPYEQYF
TRBJ2-5 | - | TRBV10-3 | - | TGTGCCACAACCGGGCCTCGCGGCGAGACCCAGTACTTC | CATTGPRGETQYF
TRBJ2-5 | TRBD2 | TRBV20-1 | - | TGCAGTGCTAGAGATCTTTCAGCGGGGGGGCCTCCTTCAGTGCGAGAGACCCAGTACTTC | CSARDLSAGGPPSVRETQYF
TRBJ1-1 | - | TRBV25-1 | - | TGTGCCAGCACTACCTTTGGGGACACTGAAGCTTTCTTT | CASTTFGDTEAFF
TRBJ2-7 | - | TRBV7-9 | few | TGTGCCAGCAGCTGGGGGGCAGGCTCCTACGAGCAGTACTTC | CASSWGAGSYEQYF
TRBJ2-3 | - | TRBV29-1 | - | TGCAGCGTTGAAGAGGGTCGGAGATTCTTT | CSVEEGRRFF
TRBJ2-5 | - | TRBV19 | once | TGTGCCAGTAGTACTCCCCCAAGGGGGGCCCAGTACTTC | CASSTPPRGAQYF
TRBJ2-7 | TRBD1 | TRBV25-1 | - | TGTGCCAGCAGTGATTCCCCCAGGACAGGGGGTTTCGAGCAGTACTTC | CASSDSPRTGGFEQYF
TRBJ2-7 | - | TRBV9 | few | TGTGCCAGCAGCGTGGGGCGGGGATCATACGAGCAGTACTTC | CASSVGRGSYEQYF
TRBJ1-2 | TRBD1 | TRBV9 | - | TGTGCCAGCAGCGTAGCTACCCAGGGGGCGTTGCTTGGCTACACCTTC | CASSVATQGALLGYTF
TRBJ1-2 | TRBD1 | TRBV7-9 | few | TGTGCCAGCAGCACCACAGGGGACCCAGAGGTCTATGGCTACACCTTC | CASSTTGDPEVYGYTF
TRBJ2-1 | TRBD1 | TRBV12-3/TRBV12-4 | - | TGTGCCAGCAGTCCCTGGGGACAGTTCGGGCAGTTCTTC | CASSPWGQFGQFF